Following are 26 T cell receptor beta chains from one sample sequenced in a study of cytomegalovirus exposure and HLA in healthy donors. The primer mix had 60 Vbeta and 13 Jbeta primers. The repertoire was sequenced with immunoSEQ multiplex PCR; TCRdb's copy has only in-frame clones and lacks some. The data contain under 150,000 clones, roughly three quarters of them seen just once; the ten biggest clones take up approximately 1.5%. The specimen sequenced was PBMCs. Source of these receptors: a woman younger than 35 in good health and CMV-seronegative.

V gene TRBV5-4 combines with J gene TRBJ2-3, with TRBD1 identical over 8 bases. The CDR3 loop spans 16 amino acids. Looked up from germline, CDR1 is SGHNT and CDR2 is YYREEE (reference sequence). The ends lost 0 bases at V and 2 bases at J; junction bases unmatched: 5. The CDR3 loop reads CASSLGQGQVTDTQYF. The CDR3 bases are TGTGCCAGCAGCTTGGGACAGGGACAGGTCACAGATACGCAGTATTTT.

The J gene is TRBJ1-3, the V gene TRBV5-6; D not resolved. Trimming took 1 base from V and 0 from J, leaving 14 bases between them. This CDR3 comprises 17 residues. Germline lookup yields CDR1 SGHDT and CDR2 YYEEEE. The CDR3 nucleotides read TGTGCCAGCAGCTTGCTACAGTACGAACTCTCTGGAAACACCATATATTTT. Its protein is CASSLLQYELSGNTIYF.

The V and J genes are TRBV2 and TRBJ2-7; TRBD1 agrees at 8 bases. The V and J ends lost 7 bases and 3 bases, in that order; junction bases with no gene match: 5. Germline V gene sequence: CDR1 SNHLY, CDR2 FYNNEI. The CDR3 is 13 residues long. The CDR3 protein is CASNPDRGYEQYF. The CDR3 DNA reads TGTGCCAGCAATCCCGACAGGGGCTACGAGCAGTACTTC.

The chain joins TRBV10-2 to TRBJ1-5; 11 bases agree with TRBD1. With 8 bases clipped from V and 2 bases from J, the junction kept 5 bases outside the gene matches. Germline-derived CDR1 and CDR2 are WSHSY and SAAADI. CDR3 length equals 15 residues. The CDR3, as DNA: TGCGCCAGCCTGGGACAGGGGGGCGGCAATCAGCCCCAGCATTTT. This codes for CASLGQGGGNQPQHF.

This chain links TRBV9 with TRBJ1-2, with TRBD1 as a possible D gene (5 bases). Germline V gene lookup returns CDR1 SGDLS and CDR2 YYNGEE. The CDR3 length is 12 residues. V gave up 2 bases and J gave up 5 bases, with 7 bases separating them. The CDR3 protein is CASSVGGYGYTF. The CDR3 region has the DNA TGTGCCAGCAGCGTTGGGGGGTATGGCTACACCTTC.

The gene calls are TRBV7-9 and TRBJ2-2; D not resolved. The germline V gene encodes CDR1 SEHNR and CDR2 FQNEAQ (reference sequence). The CDR3 is 16 residues long. V lost 2 bases and J 1 base, leaving 11 bases between the germline ends. CDR3 loop: CASSLTSTLNTGELFF. Here the CDR3 DNA reads TGTGCCAGCAGCTTAACCTCTACTTTGAACACCGGGGAGCTGTTTTTT.

This clone was observed at least ten times. The V call is TRBV19, the J call TRBJ1-1; maybe TRBD1 (6 bases). CDR1 is LNHDA and CDR2 is SQIVND in the germline V gene (reference sequence). The CDR3 length is 17 residues. Between the trimmed V and J ends, which lost 4 bases and 5 bases, there was a span of 23 bases. CDR3: CASSNTGRTLYGTEAFF. CDR3 DNA sequence: TGTGCCAGTAGTAATACAGGGCGTACTCTCTACGGAACTGAAGCTTTCTTT.

The J gene is TRBJ1-2, the V gene TRBV27; the D is unclear. V was pared by 6 bases and J by 3 bases, with 11 bases between. CDR3 length: 13 residues. CDR1 and CDR2 (germline): MNHEY, SMNVEV (reference sequence). CDR3 in DNA: TGTGCCAGCAGCCCCGGGGTTTACTATGGCTACACCTTC. Translating it yields CASSPGVYYGYTF.

The rearrangement uses TRBV10-3 and TRBJ2-5; 10 nucleotides match TRBD1. The CDR3 is 19 residues long. The ends lost 0 bases at V and 5 bases at J; junction bases unmatched: 15. Germline loops: CDR1 ENHRY, CDR2 SYGVKD. CDR3 sequence (DNA): TGTGCCATCAGTGAGTCCCCTGTCTACCGGGACAGGGGTAAGGAGACCCAGTACTTC. Its protein product is CAISESPVYRDRGKETQYF.

The chain links TRBV7-9 to TRBJ2-1; 15 nucleotides agree with TRBD2. The trim removed 6 bases at V and 6 bases at J, leaving 6 bases unmatched. Germline V lookup: CDR1 SEHNR, CDR2 FQNEAQ (reference sequence). The CDR3 totals 16 residues. This chain's CDR3 is CASREGLAGGINEQFF. In nucleotides, the CDR3 is TGTGCCAGCAGAGAGGGACTAGCGGGAGGTATCAATGAGCAGTTCTTC.

V is TRBV7-9 and J is TRBJ1-1; D gene unclear. The germline CDR1 and CDR2 sequences are SEHNR and FQNEAQ (reference sequence). This CDR3 has 13 amino acids. Trimming left V 0 bases short and J 8 bases short, with 10 bases between. CDR3 protein: CASSLALGAEAFF. CDR3 in DNA: TGTGCCAGCAGCTTAGCGCTGGGAGCCGAAGCTTTCTTT. Together with reference TRBV7-9 and TRBJ1-1, the CDR3 gives the full variable domain: DTGVSQNPRHKITKRGQNVTFRCDPISEHNRLYWYRQTLGQGPEFLTYFQNEAQLEKSRLLSDRFSAERPKGSFSTLEIQRTEQGDSAMYLCASSLALGAEAFFGQGTRLTVV.

The chain is built from TRBV14 and TRBJ1-3; D possibly corresponds to TRBD1 (6 bases). Looked up from germline, CDR1 is SGHDN and CDR2 is FVKESK. Trimming removed 4 bases from V and 0 bases from J, with 13 bases in between. CDR3 length: 16 amino acids. DNA for the CDR3: TGTGCCAGCAGCCCTGGACAGCTCCGCTCTGGAAACACCATATATTTT. This translates into CASSPGQLRSGNTIYF.

The chain links TRBV11-2 to TRBJ2-2, with 9 bases lining up with TRBD2. J gave up 6 bases and V 4 bases, and 6 bases lay outside the gene matches. The CDR3 runs 15 residues. The germline gives CDR1 SGHAT, CDR2 FQNNGV. The CDR3, as DNA: TGTGCCAGCAGCTCCCTAGCGGGAAGGGCCGGGGAGCTGTTTTTT. Its translation: CASSSLAGRAGELFF. The full variable domain, with the rest looked up from reference TRBV11-2 and TRBJ2-2, is EAGVAQSPRYKIIEKRQSVAFWCNPISGHATLYWYQQILGQGPKLLIQFQNNGVVDDSQLPKDRFSAERLKGVDSTLKIQPAKLEDSAVYLCASSSLAGRAGELFFGEGSRLTVL.

V is TRBV19 and J is TRBJ1-1; D gene unclear. The CDR3 sequence is 14 residues long. The V end was cut by 7 bases, the J end by 1 base, with 13 bases between. Per the germline V gene, CDR1 is LNHDA and CDR2 is SQIVND (reference sequence). The CDR3 region is CASKEKVENTEAFF. In nucleotides, the CDR3 is TGTGCCAGTAAGGAGAAGGTAGAGAACACTGAAGCTTTCTTT.

The genes are TRBV2 and TRBJ2-5; TRBD1 might be the D (6 bases). Germline V gives CDR1 SNHLY, CDR2 FYNNEI. Trimming cost V 6 bases and J 1 base, with 12 bases left between them. CDR3 length: 14 amino acids. CDR3 DNA sequence: TGTGCCAGCAGCGGAGACAGGAGCCAAGAGACCCAGTACTTC. This gives the protein CASSGDRSQETQYF.

This sequence joins TRBV15 and TRBJ1-1; weak D call: TRBD1 (6 bases). Per germline, CDR1 LNHNV and CDR2 YYDKDF (reference sequence). The CDR3 is 12 amino acids. V shed 1 base and J shed 8 bases, with 8 bases lying between them. The CDR3 nucleotides read TGTGCCACCAGCAGAGTGGACAGAGAAGCTTTCTTT. Translating gives CATSRVDREAFF.

This sequence joins TRBV2 and TRBJ1-2; 7 positions match TRBD1. This CDR3 contains 16 residues. Trimming cost V 9 bases and J 6 bases; bases outside gene matches: 19. The germline gives CDR1 SNHLY, CDR2 FYNNEI. The CDR3 is CARSDRADAIENGYTF. CDR3 DNA sequence: TGTGCCAGGTCAGACAGGGCGGATGCGATAGAGAATGGCTACACCTTC.

The CDR3 spells CASSGGIGGGPETQYF. DNA of the CDR3: TGTGCCAGCAGTGGAGGGATTGGAGGGGGCCCGGAGACCCAGTACTTC. The chain recombines TRBV6-1 with TRBJ2-5; a possible D gene is TRBD1 (7 bases). The germline V gene encodes CDR1 MNHNS and CDR2 SASEGT. The CDR3 totals 16 residues. The V end lost 4 bases, the J end lost 5 bases, and 20 bases lay between the germline ends.

The genes are TRBV4-1 and TRBJ2-1, with D tentatively TRBD2 (6 bases). Looked up from germline, CDR1 is MGHRA and CDR2 is YSYEKL. The CDR3 spans 15 residues. V was clipped by 2 bases and J by 3 bases, with 11 bases between them. DNA of the CDR3: TGCGCCAGCAGCCAACCCCCGGGACTCTACAATGAGCAGTTCTTC. It codes for CASSQPPGLYNEQFF.

The V and J genes are TRBV5-1 and TRBJ1-5; TRBD1 might be the D (6 bases). Germline V gene lookup returns CDR1 SGHRS and CDR2 YFSETQ. The CDR3 is 15 residues long. Trimming took off 3 bases at V and 7 bases at J, with 17 bases between the two ends. The CDR3: CASSWGGGPWQPQHF. The DNA for the CDR3 is TGCGCCAGCAGCTGGGGTGGGGGCCCGTGGCAGCCCCAGCATTTT.

The rearrangement joins TRBV12-2 to TRBJ2-3; TRBD2, the D gene given by the table, was not confirmed from the DNA. TRBV12-2 is a known pseudogene. This CDR3 has 13 residues. As DNA, the CDR3 is TGTGCAAACGGTGGGGACTCCACTTATACGCAGTATTTT. This gives the protein CANGGDSTYTQYF.

The chain joins TRBV6-5 to TRBJ1-5; 8 nucleotides line up with TRBD1. The germline CDR1 and CDR2 sequences are MNHEY and SVGAGI. This CDR3 is built from 14 residues. The V segment lost 2 bases and the J segment 5 bases; nucleotides outside the gene matches: 2. The CDR3 spells CASSYDRGYQPQHF. The CDR3 DNA follows: TGTGCCAGCAGTTACGACAGGGGCTATCAGCCCCAGCATTTT.

The chain has TRBV5-1 and TRBJ2-1; 10 bases match TRBD2. Germline V gives CDR1 SGHRS, CDR2 YFSETQ. This CDR3 comprises 17 residues. Trimming removed 7 bases from V and 6 bases from J; junction bases left unmatched: 16. As DNA, the CDR3 is TGCGCCAGCCGAGTAGCGGGAGGCTCTTTAACTACCAATGAGCAGTTCTTC. This encodes CASRVAGGSLTTNEQFF. The variable domain in full, with the rest retrieved from reference TRBV5-1 and TRBJ2-1, is KAGVTQTPRYLIKTRGQQVTLSCSPISGHRSVSWYQQTPGQGLQFLFEYFSETQRNKGNFPGRFSGRQFSNSRSEMNVSTLELGDSALYLCASRVAGGSLTTNEQFFGPGTRLTVL.

V usage is TRBV29-1 and J usage is TRBJ1-2; D ambiguous. The CDR3 is made up of 14 amino acids. Trimming cost V 5 bases and J 3 bases, with 16 bases left between them. Germline V gives CDR1 SQVTM, CDR2 ANQGSEA. The CDR3 bases are TGCAGCGTTTTGTTGAGGGAGGAATACTATGGCTACACCTTC. Its protein product is CSVLLREEYYGYTF. Complete variable domain (other parts from reference TRBV29-1 and TRBJ1-2): SAVISQKPSRDICQRGTSLTIQCQVDSQVTMMFWYRQQPGQSLTLIATANQGSEATYESGFVIDKFPISRPNLTFSTLTVSNMSPEDSSIYLCSVLLREEYYGYTFGSGTRLTVV.

V is TRBV7-2 and J is TRBJ1-5; weak D call: TRBD1 (6 bases). Germline V CDR1 and CDR2: SGHTA, FQGNSA. Trimming cost V 2 bases and J 4 bases, with 6 bases left between them. This CDR3 comprises 13 residues. The chain's CDR3 is CASSLRGNQPQHF. In nucleotides, the CDR3 is TGTGCCAGCAGCTTAAGGGGGAATCAGCCCCAGCATTTT.

This sequence joins TRBV13 and TRBJ2-7, with D perhaps matching TRBD1 (6 bases). Germline values: CDR1 PRHDT, CDR2 FYEKMQ (reference sequence). V lost 5 bases and J lost 0, with 14 bases in between. The CDR3 has 15 amino acids. The CDR3 DNA reads TGTGCCAGCAGCCTAAGGACAGATAGCTCCTACGAGCAGTACTTC. Translating it yields CASSLRTDSSYEQYF.